These 5 T cell receptor beta chains were all obtained from the same sample, sequenced in a study of OX40 agonist ivuxolimab in advanced cancers. Using immunoSEQ multiplex PCR, the repertoire was profiled, and TCRdb retains in-frame clones only, with some absent. The profile shows about 59,000 clones, 83% of them singletons. The sequences come from CD4+ or CD8+ T cells sorted from blood, collected in a trial of the OX40 agonist ivuxolimab. Receptor source: an adult with an advanced solid tumor such as melanoma, head and neck, liver or kidney cancer.

The V and J genes are TRBV5-6 and TRBJ2-2; a possible D gene is TRBD2 (6 bases). The CDR3 has 16 residues. V lost 1 base and J lost 5, with 15 bases in between. CDR1 and CDR2 from the germline V gene are SGHDT and YYEEEE. As DNA, the CDR3 is TGTGCCAGCAGCTTGCGGCGGGAATGGGGTACCGGGGAGCTGTTTTTT. Translation: CASSLRREWGTGELFF.

The rearrangement links TRBV10-3 to TRBJ1-1; D gene unclear. Germline values: CDR1 ENHRY, CDR2 SYGVKD. This CDR3 comprises 14 residues. Deletions cut 7 bases from V and 1 base from J, with 13 bases between. CDR3: CAIKGSLGNTEAFF. The CDR3 bases are TGTGCCATCAAGGGATCGCTCGGGAACACTGAAGCTTTCTTT.

This clone was counted only a few times. The gene calls are TRBV6-1 and TRBJ2-7; D gene uncertain. This CDR3 is built from 11 residues. The germline gives CDR1 MNHNS, CDR2 SASEGT. V gave up 2 bases and J gave up 10 bases, with 9 bases separating them. The DNA for the CDR3 is TGTGCCAGCAGTGAATCCCCAGTACAGTACTTC. It codes for CASSESPVQYF.

The chain combines TRBV7-9 with TRBJ1-1; D possibly corresponds to TRBD1 (5 bases). Trimming removed 3 bases from V and 1 base from J, with 12 bases in between. Germline V lookup: CDR1 SEHNR, CDR2 FQNEAQ (reference sequence). The CDR3 is made up of 15 amino acids. The CDR3 region is CASSFLTGGNTEAFF. Written as DNA, the CDR3 is TGTGCCAGCAGCTTCCTGACTGGGGGGAACACTGAAGCTTTCTTT.

The rearrangement uses TRBV5-6 and TRBJ2-3, with D unclear. Germline assignment: CDR1 SGHDT and CDR2 YYEEEE. Trimming left V 4 bases short and J 3 bases short, with 12 bases between. The CDR3 is made up of 14 amino acids. CDR3 in amino acids: CASSPVTRTDTQYF. The CDR3 DNA follows: TGTGCCAGCAGCCCGGTTACGAGGACAGATACGCAGTATTTT. The full variable domain, completed using reference TRBV5-6 and TRBJ2-3, is DAGVTQSPTHLIKTRGQQVTLRCSPKSGHDTVSWYQQALGQGPQFIFQYYEEEERQRGNFPDRFSGHQFPNYSSELNVNALLLGDSALYLCASSPVTRTDTQYFGPGTRLTVL.